This T cell receptor (beta chain) came from a study of response to subunit inactivated influenza vaccine (dated by TCRdb to 2016 to 2018). Broadly, across the study: To follow how T cells responded to a trivalent subunit inactivated influenza vaccine, the researchers relied on deep quantitative profiling of the T cell receptor repertoire. Results and caveats for the whole study, not just this receptor: The authors proposed that each seasonal influenza vaccination may bring in only a limited number of new T cells.

In this sample, this clonotype turned up a few times. The antigen this receptor binds is unknown. Qualities for individual bases were not recorded, and no much larger clone is one base off. The library was obtained by RT-PCR. TCRdb names Illumina HiSeq 2500 as the instrument used. Through fastp at Q25 and MiXCR, TCRdb rebuilt clones from the public reads, retaining in-frame beta chains. Each entry merges the rows of one CDR3 protein and shows their most common DNA and genes. This sample lists more than 400,000 distinct CDR3 sequences; less than 7.5% were detected once. Of the sample, around 12% is held by the ten largest clones. V is pruned by 4 bases and J by 5 bases, leaving 7 bases of the junction without a gene match. The cysteine opens and the phenylalanine closes a CDR3 of 15 amino acids. The DNA shown is the 45-base CDR3, in frame from base 1.

The sequence joins TRBV12-3 or TRBV12-4 to TRBJ1-1; TRBD1 lines up with 10 middle nucleotides. This TCR was sampled from a man aged 45 to 75 who received an inactivated influenza vaccine. Donor details come from another sample of the same person, matched by shared clones. The input for sequencing was PBMCs from blood, taken 23 to 25 months after vaccination. The sequence in DNA is TGTGCCAGCAGTTACTCCGGGACAGGGGTGACTGAAGCTTTCTTT. It translates to CASSYSGTGVTEAFF.